This record concerns one T cell receptor beta chain sequence. Antigen unknown. The data were obtained in a study of T-cell memory formation after mild COVID-19. Across the whole study: In these data, TCR clusters were largely donor specific. General study findings and limits: Clones which contracted sat mainly in CM and EM if CD4+, and in EMRA if CD8+. There were some responding clones in pre-infection memory, which suggested that cross-reactive memory had joined. A second wave expanding day 15 to 37 was CD4+-biased; contracting clones were balanced.

TCRdb ran MiXCR on the 5' RACE reads and lists one entry per CDR3 protein. The sample lists about 100,000 distinct CDR3 sequences; over 15% were seen once. The CDR3 sequence is 16 residues long. Germline V gene data show CDR1 as SGHTA and CDR2 as FQGNSA. The V and J ends lost 4 bases and 5 bases, in that order; junction bases with no gene match: 6. The sample consisted of PBMCs or a T cell subset sorted from them (not recorded which). The clonotype was recovered from a man aged 18 to 29 who had mild COVID-19 (a few samples of this study predate the infection). Cell type and time point are not known. The genes are TRBV7-2 and TRBJ2-3; 13 bases fit TRBD2. The CDR3 protein is CASSSLGTSGKDTQYF. CDR3 DNA sequence: TGTGCCAGCAGCTCCCTCGGGACTAGCGGGAAAGATACGCAGTATTTT. Full variable domain (rest looked up from reference TRBV7-2 and TRBJ2-3): GAGVSQSPSNKVTEKGKDVELRCDPISGHTALYWYRQSLGQGLEFLIYFQGNSAPDKSGLPSDRFSAERTGGSVSTLTIQRTQQEDSAVYLCASSSLGTSGKDTQYFGPGTRLTVL.